The 14 T cell receptor beta chains below were found in one sample sequenced in a study of identifying expanded T cells in peripheral blood. Profiled with immunoSEQ multiplex PCR; TCRdb holds only in-frame clones, not every one. This table has under 110,000 clones, 87% appearing once. The material sequenced was blood. The receptors were gathered from a person between 18 and 75 years old in good health.

A few counts support this clone. J is TRBJ1-3 and V is TRBV5-4, with D unresolved. In germline, CDR1 is SGHNT, CDR2 YYREEE (reference sequence). This CDR3 is built from 14 residues. The germline V and J ends were trimmed by 4 bases and 4 bases, with 12 bases remaining between them. This CDR3 is CASSPNRGGNTIYF. CDR3 DNA: TGTGCCAGCAGCCCGAACCGTGGGGGAAACACCATATATTTT.

This clone was picked up one time. The chain couples TRBV6-1 to TRBJ1-2; D gene unclear. Trimming pared 9 bases from V and 4 bases from J, leaving 9 bases between. Germline V gene sequence: CDR1 MNHNS, CDR2 SASEGT. The CDR3 length is 11 residues. DNA for the CDR3: TGTGCCAGGCATGGACTCTATGGCTACACCTTC. It encodes CARHGLYGYTF.

The chain employs TRBV27 and TRBJ2-7; D may be TRBD2 (5 bases). Germline V gene sequence: CDR1 MNHEY, CDR2 SMNVEV (reference sequence). Trimming removed 4 bases at V and 2 bases at J, with 18 bases between. This CDR3 contains 16 residues. This chain's CDR3 is CASSYRGLVGPYEQYF. CDR3 sequence (DNA): TGTGCCAGCAGTTATCGCGGACTCGTAGGTCCCTACGAGCAGTACTTC.

This chain connects TRBV19 to TRBJ1-2; D may be TRBD1 (5 bases). The CDR3 contains 15 residues. The germline V and J ends were trimmed by 2 bases and 4 bases, with 14 bases remaining between them. In germline, CDR1 is LNHDA, CDR2 SQIVND (reference sequence). CDR3 sequence (DNA): TGTGCCAGTAGTATATTGCCCGGGGCCGGCTATGGCTACACCTTC. Encoded protein: CASSILPGAGYGYTF.

This clone has only one observation. The chain carries TRBV2 and TRBJ1-5; TRBD1 is a possible D gene (6 bases). The CDR3 spans 15 residues. CDR1 is SNHLY, CDR2 FYNNEI, per germline. Trimming took 4 bases from V and 6 from J, leaving 16 bases between them. The DNA for the CDR3 is TGTGCCAGCAGTGGAAGTCAGGTGGGGGCTCAGCCCCAGCATTTT. Its translation is CASSGSQVGAQPQHF. Full variable domain (remainder filled in from reference TRBV2 and TRBJ1-5): EPEVTQTPSHQVTQMGQEVILRCVPISNHLYFYWYRQILGQKVEFLVSFYNNEISEKSEIFDDQFSVERPDGSNFTLKIRSTKLEDSAMYFCASSGSQVGAQPQHFGDGTRLSIL.

V usage is TRBV6-1 and J usage is TRBJ1-2, with TRBD1 matching 9 bases. There are 14 residues in the CDR3. Germline V gene sequence: CDR1 MNHNS, CDR2 SASEGT. With 2 bases clipped from V and 3 bases from J, the junction kept 1 base outside the gene matches. The DNA of the CDR3 is TGTGCCAGCAGTGAAACAGGGGGCGACTATGGCTACACCTTC. Translated, it gives CASSETGGDYGYTF.

The chain is built from TRBV5-6 and TRBJ2-2; 7 bases map to TRBD2. The V gene end was trimmed by 3 bases and the J gene end by 4 bases; junction bases not matched to a gene: 9. The CDR3 runs 16 residues. CDR1 is SGHDT and CDR2 is YYEEEE in the germline V gene. The chain's CDR3 is CASSWVPSGGTGELFF. In DNA form, the CDR3 reads TGTGCCAGCAGCTGGGTGCCTTCGGGGGGCACCGGGGAGCTGTTTTTT.

The rearrangement joins TRBV18 to TRBJ2-2; D not certain. V was shortened by 6 bases and J by 4 bases, with 3 bases between the two germline ends. The CDR3 is made up of 11 amino acids. The germline CDR1 and CDR2 sequences are KGHSH and LQKENI. The CDR3 sequence is CASSITGELFF. The CDR3 nucleotides are TGTGCCAGCTCCATCACCGGGGAGCTGTTTTTT.

The J gene is TRBJ2-1, the V gene TRBV6-6; D is undetermined. Germline V gives CDR1 MNHNY, CDR2 SVGAGI (reference sequence). V lost 6 bases and J lost 5, with 14 bases in between. The CDR3 runs to 14 residues. The CDR3 sequence is CASSSRGHHNEQFF. As DNA, the CDR3 is TGTGCCAGCAGCTCCCGTGGTCATCACAATGAGCAGTTCTTC.

The V and J genes are TRBV16 and TRBJ1-1; tentatively, D is TRBD1 (6 bases). Germline V lookup: CDR1 KGHSY, CDR2 FQNENV. V gave up 4 bases and J gave up 4 bases, with 13 bases separating them. The CDR3 runs 14 residues. CDR3 DNA sequence: TGTGCCAGCAGCCGGGGGCGGACAGTCACTGAAGCTTTCTTT. Residues: CASSRGRTVTEAFF.

The chain links TRBV4-1 to TRBJ1-1; 11 positions match TRBD1. The CDR3 extends over 16 amino acids. Germline assignment: CDR1 MGHRA and CDR2 YSYEKL. Trimming cost V 0 bases and J 10 bases; bases outside gene matches: 10. This CDR3 is CASSQDRGTGGLGAFF. DNA of the CDR3: TGCGCCAGCAGCCAAGATCGGGGGACAGGGGGTTTAGGAGCTTTCTTT.

This sequence joins TRBV27 and TRBJ2-1; the D gene is possibly TRBD2 (5 bases). The V end lost 3 bases, the J end lost 7 bases, and 7 bases lay between the germline ends. CDR1 and CDR2 from the germline V gene are MNHEY and SMNVEV (reference sequence). The CDR3 spans 12 residues. This CDR3 reads CASSFEGNEQFF. CDR3 nucleotide sequence: TGTGCCAGCAGTTTCGAGGGAAATGAGCAGTTCTTC.

CDR3 protein: CAHGRGNTEAFF. CDR3 nucleotide sequence: TGTGCCCACGGTCGGGGGAACACTGAAGCTTTCTTT. The chain links TRBV2 to TRBJ1-1; D is unclear. Germline lookup yields CDR1 SNHLY and CDR2 FYNNEI. This CDR3 region has 12 residues. V gave up 11 bases and J gave up 1 base, with 11 bases separating them.

The chain couples TRBV11-2 to TRBJ1-4; D ambiguous. The germline CDR1 and CDR2 sequences are SGHAT and FQNNGV. The V gene lost 2 bases and the J gene lost 7 bases, with 14 bases spanning the gap. CDR3 length: 15 residues. CDR3 protein: CASSLRPGWREKLFF. The DNA for the CDR3 is TGTGCCAGCAGCTTAAGGCCGGGGTGGCGTGAAAAACTGTTTTTT.